The 26 T cell receptor beta chains listed next were all sequenced from one sample in a study of blood T cell repertoires in COVID-19. Assay: immunoSEQ multiplex PCR; the TCRdb copy retains only in-frame clones and omits some. The table has tens of thousands of clones, around four fifths seen once; the top ten hold roughly three fifths. Sequenced input: peripheral blood. The receptors were sampled from a man between 65 and 85 years old with acute or convalescent COVID-19.

Here the CDR3 DNA reads TGTGCCAGTAGTATCCCCGGACATCGATTCACTGAAGCTTTCTTT. This translates into CASSIPGHRFTEAFF. The V call is TRBV19, the J call TRBJ1-1; perhaps TRBD1 as D (5 bases). The V and J ends lost 3 bases and 4 bases respectively, with 15 bases between them. Germline CDR1 and CDR2: LNHDA and SQIVND (reference sequence). This CDR3 region has 15 residues.

The genes are TRBV27 and TRBJ2-2; D is possibly TRBD1 (5 bases). Trimming removed 5 bases from V and 3 bases from J, with 16 bases in between. CDR1 and CDR2 (germline): MNHEY, SMNVEV (reference sequence). The CDR3 sequence is 16 residues long. DNA for the CDR3: TGTGCCAGCAGTCGCGGCCAGGGTTACCACACCGGGGAGCTGTTTTTT. This codes for CASSRGQGYHTGELFF.

The chain recombines TRBV5-5 with TRBJ2-5, with a tentative D call TRBD2 (6 bases). Germline CDR1 is SGHKS and CDR2 is YYEKEE (reference sequence). The CDR3 totals 14 residues. V lost 3 bases and J 5 bases, leaving 14 bases between the germline ends. CDR3 in DNA: TGTGCCAGCAGCTCCCTCCGGGACTTGGAGACCCAGTACTTC. This translates into CASSSLRDLETQYF.

V and J are TRBV29-1 and TRBJ1-3, with D possibly matching TRBD1 (5 bases). Germline V gene sequence: CDR1 SQVTM, CDR2 ANQGSEA. Trimming removed 6 bases at V and 0 bases at J, with 15 bases between. The CDR3 is 15 residues long. The CDR3 region is CSVGDSHASGNTIYF. The CDR3 coding sequence is TGCAGCGTGGGGGACTCTCACGCCTCTGGAAACACCATATATTTT.

The chain joins TRBV9 to TRBJ1-1; D is unclear. The V end was cut by 0 bases, the J end by 0 bases, with 9 bases between. The CDR3 is made up of 15 amino acids. Germline CDR1 reads SGDLS; CDR2 reads YYNGEE. The CDR3 nucleotides are TGTGCCAGCAGCGTAGCCCCTCAGATGAACACTGAAGCTTTCTTT. Its translation is CASSVAPQMNTEAFF.

The chain carries TRBV4-3 and TRBJ1-3, with a weak D call TRBD1 (6 bases). V was trimmed by 0 bases and J by 0 bases, leaving 9 bases between them. CDR1 and CDR2 from the germline V gene are LGHNA and YSLEER. The CDR3 is 16 amino acids. CDR3 protein: CASSQDRTASGNTIYF. In DNA, the CDR3 is TGCGCCAGCAGCCAAGATAGGACAGCCTCTGGAAACACCATATATTTT.

This clone has just one count. This sequence joins TRBV5-1 and TRBJ2-7; possibly TRBD1 for D (6 bases). Germline V lookup: CDR1 SGHRS, CDR2 YFSETQ. With 5 bases removed from V and 3 bases from J, the gap between germline ends came to 15 bases. This CDR3 region has 14 residues. The CDR3 nucleotides are TGCGCCAGCAGTTTACAGGGTATTGACTACGAGCAGTACTTC. Translating it yields CASSLQGIDYEQYF.

This sequence joins TRBV6-1 and TRBJ1-1; 8 bases are shared with TRBD1. V was pared by 0 bases and J by 11 bases, with 8 bases of the junction left unmatched. Germline V gene data show CDR1 as MNHNS and CDR2 as SASEGT. The CDR3 runs to 14 residues. The DNA of the CDR3 is TGTGCCAGCAGTGAAGCAGGGACAGGTAGAGGCGCTTTCTTT. It encodes CASSEAGTGRGAFF.

This chain links TRBV5-1 with TRBJ1-2, with TRBD1 matching over 9 bases. Germline V lookup: CDR1 SGHRS, CDR2 YFSETQ. With V trimmed by 3 bases and J by 6 bases, 12 bases remained unmatched. The CDR3 runs to 16 residues. This CDR3 is CASSYVQGQGVDGYTF. CDR3 bases: TGCGCCAGCAGCTACGTTCAGGGACAGGGAGTGGATGGCTACACCTTC.

The chain carries TRBV7-2 and TRBJ1-4; 7 nucleotides align to TRBD1. With 5 bases clipped from V and 5 bases from J, the junction kept 8 bases outside the gene matches. The CDR3 covers 15 residues. CDR1 and CDR2 from the germline V gene are SGHTA and FQGNSA. The CDR3 loop is CASSPETGKNEKLFF. DNA of the CDR3: TGTGCCAGCAGCCCCGAGACAGGGAAAAATGAAAAACTGTTTTTT.

V and J are TRBV9 and TRBJ2-1; no reliable D call. CDR3 size: 13 residues. Germline V lookup: CDR1 SGDLS, CDR2 YYNGEE. Trimming removed 0 bases from V and 10 bases from J, with 11 bases in between. CDR3 sequence reads: CASSVVEASEQFF. In nucleotides, the CDR3 is TGTGCCAGCAGCGTAGTCGAGGCGAGCGAGCAGTTCTTC.

This clone was seen only once. J is TRBJ1-1 and V is TRBV5-1, with D tentatively TRBD1 (5 bases). Deletions cut 5 bases from V and 7 bases from J, with 21 bases between. Germline CDR1 and CDR2: SGHRS and YFSETQ. The CDR3 covers 15 residues. The CDR3 region is CASRIEGDLGIEAFF. The CDR3 nucleotides are TGCGCCAGCAGGATTGAAGGGGATCTTGGGATTGAAGCTTTCTTT.

This chain joins TRBV7-2 and TRBJ2-3, with unresolved D. The CDR3 contains 15 residues. Trimming removed 5 bases from V and 7 bases from J, with 19 bases in between. Looked up from germline, CDR1 is SGHTA and CDR2 is FQGNSA. The CDR3 spells CASSLSSLPQYTQYF. The CDR3 DNA reads TGTGCCAGCAGCCTTAGCAGTCTACCCCAATATACGCAGTATTTT.

This clone was seen a handful of times. V usage is TRBV27 and J usage is TRBJ1-5; TRBD1 matches 8 bases. The CDR3 contains 18 residues. The V segment lost 4 bases and the J segment 6 bases; nucleotides outside the gene matches: 17. Germline loops: CDR1 MNHEY, CDR2 SMNVEV (reference sequence). This CDR3 is CASSSLTGAIGVGQPQHF. The CDR3 DNA reads as TGTGCCAGCAGTTCACTGACAGGGGCAATCGGGGTGGGTCAGCCCCAGCATTTT.

This chain's CDR3 is CASSLEPGYEQYF. For the CDR3, the DNA is TGTGCCAGCAGCTTGGAGCCAGGATACGAGCAGTACTTC. The rearrangement joins TRBV5-6 to TRBJ2-7; no definite D call. There are 13 residues in the CDR3. The V end lost 0 bases, the J end lost 4 bases, and 8 bases lay between the germline ends. Germline CDR1 and CDR2: SGHDT and YYEEEE.

This clone was detected only once. The chain has TRBV6-5 and TRBJ1-5; D not resolved. The length of the CDR3 is 15 residues. Per the germline V gene, CDR1 is MNHEY and CDR2 is SVGAGI. Trimming took off 0 bases at V and 5 bases at J, with 11 bases between the two ends. CDR3 sequence (DNA): TGTGCCAGCAGTTACTCGAGAAACCGGGATCAGCCCCAGCATTTT. Encoded protein: CASSYSRNRDQPQHF.

The CDR3 sequence is CASSFGWGQGLSGANVLTF. CDR3 DNA: TGTGCCAGCAGCTTTGGGTGGGGACAGGGCCTCTCTGGGGCCAACGTCCTGACTTTC. V is TRBV5-4 and J is TRBJ2-6; 9 bases are shared with TRBD1. Germline loops: CDR1 SGHNT, CDR2 YYREEE (reference sequence). The junction had 9 bases not matched to a gene; V was cut back by 2 bases and J by 0 bases. The CDR3 has 19 amino acids.

The CDR3: CASSPRDSDGDEQFF. The DNA for the CDR3 is TGTGCCAGTAGTCCCCGGGACAGTGACGGTGATGAGCAGTTCTTC. The V gene is TRBV19, the J gene TRBJ2-1; TRBD1 agrees at 7 bases. From germline, CDR1 is LNHDA and CDR2 SQIVND (reference sequence). The V gene end was trimmed by 5 bases and the J gene end by 8 bases; junction bases not matched to a gene: 12. This CDR3 has 15 amino acids.

The chain recombines TRBV6-5 with TRBJ2-7; unclear D gene. CDR1 is MNHEY and CDR2 is SVGAGI in the germline V gene. This CDR3 is 16 amino acids long. V gave up 2 bases and J gave up 0 bases, with 14 bases separating them. The CDR3 protein is CASSYLGYSSSYEQYF. CDR3 in DNA: TGTGCCAGCAGTTACCTCGGGTACTCGAGCTCCTACGAGCAGTACTTC.

The chain couples TRBV12-3 or TRBV12-4 to TRBJ1-1; no definite D call. The CDR3 has 12 amino acids. With 4 bases removed from V and 1 base from J, the gap between germline ends came to 4 bases. DNA of the CDR3: TGTGCCAGCAGTTCAGGGAACACTGAAGCTTTCTTT. It specifies CASSSGNTEAFF.

With respect to this clone: Other DNA sequences in this specimen translate into the identical CDR3. In nucleotides, the CDR3 is TGTGCCAGCAGTCGACAGAGCTCCTATAATTCACCCCTCCACTTT. This translates into CASSRQSSYNSPLHF. V usage is TRBV2 and J usage is TRBJ1-6; D may be TRBD1 (5 bases). CDR1 is SNHLY and CDR2 is FYNNEI in the germline V gene. V shed 5 bases and J shed 0 bases, with 8 bases lying between them. The CDR3 covers 15 residues.

This clone is a singleton in its sample. The chain carries TRBV5-1 and TRBJ2-7, with TRBD1 matching 8 bases. V gave up 4 bases and J gave up 0 bases; unmatched junction bases: 6. There are 15 residues in the CDR3. Germline CDR1 SGHRS, CDR2 YFSETQ. CDR3 loop: CASSKEQGVSYEQYF. CDR3 nucleotide sequence: TGCGCCAGCAGCAAAGAACAGGGGGTCTCCTACGAGCAGTACTTC.

This chain uses TRBV5-1 with TRBJ1-2; D unresolved. The germline V gene encodes CDR1 SGHRS and CDR2 YFSETQ. Trimming removed 0 bases at V and 0 bases at J, with 6 bases between. This CDR3 has 14 residues. The CDR3 is CASSLVLSNYGYTF. The CDR3 nucleotides are TGCGCCAGCAGCTTGGTACTCTCTAACTATGGCTACACCTTC.

The gene calls are TRBV7-3 and TRBJ2-3; TRBD2 matches at 11 bases. Germline loops: CDR1 SGHTA, CDR2 FQGTGA. The CDR3 length is 16 residues. The ends lost 7 bases at V and 4 bases at J; junction bases unmatched: 10. CDR3 protein: CASTPYGTSGSDTQYF. The CDR3 DNA reads as TGTGCCAGCACCCCGTATGGGACTAGCGGTTCAGATACGCAGTATTTT.

The chain joins TRBV4-1 to TRBJ2-1; D gene ambiguous. V lost 3 bases, J lost 4 bases, and 13 bases lay in between. The CDR3 consists of 15 residues. Germline CDR1 reads MGHRA; CDR2 reads YSYEKL. The CDR3 coding sequence is TGCGCCAGCAGCCACCTCCGAGACGGGTACAATGAGCAGTTCTTC. Protein: CASSHLRDGYNEQFF.

V gene TRBV19 combines with J gene TRBJ1-1; the match to TRBD1 covers 7 bases. CDR1 and CDR2 from the germline V gene are LNHDA and SQIVND (reference sequence). J gave up 1 base and V 4 bases, and 6 bases lay outside the gene matches. This CDR3 has 15 residues. This CDR3 is CASSTGTAPNTEAFF. The CDR3 nucleotides read TGTGCCAGTAGTACCGGGACAGCCCCGAACACTGAAGCTTTCTTT.